Below are 22 T cell receptor beta chains sequenced from a single sample in a study of metastatic and nonmetastatic thyroid tumors. No patient had received any treatment before thyroid surgery. TCRdb re-called the PCR reads via MiXCR. Of over 20,000 clones detected, about 15% appear once; the ten largest clones hold 19%. Sample: blood. Receptors originate from a female donor with papillary thyroid cancer or a benign thyroid nodule (not recorded which). Some clones in this sample may be carry-over from other donors' samples.

Remarks on this clone: A much larger clone lies one base from this, so it may be a read error. V and J are TRBV6-1 and TRBJ2-2; D not resolved. Germline values: CDR1 MNHNS, CDR2 SASEGT. The CDR3 extends over 15 amino acids. Trimming stripped 5 bases from V and 3 bases from J, with 13 bases between. CDR3 DNA sequence: TGTGCCAGCAGTTTGGGTGGACCTTACACCGGGGAGCTGTTTTTT. Protein: CASSLGGPYTGELFF.

This clone was observed at least ten times. The chain carries TRBV9 and TRBJ2-7; a weak D match, TRBD1 (5 bases). The CDR3 covers 14 residues. V lost 0 bases and J 3 bases, leaving 10 bases between the germline ends. Germline V gene lookup returns CDR1 SGDLS and CDR2 YYNGEE. The CDR3 is CASSVEGNIYEQYF. CDR3 bases: TGTGCCAGCAGCGTAGAGGGGAATATCTACGAGCAGTACTTC.

This clone ranks as medium-sized. The chain employs TRBV12-3 or TRBV12-4 and TRBJ1-3; no definite D call. The CDR3 loop spans 13 amino acids. Trimming stripped 0 bases from V and 4 bases from J, with 4 bases between. The CDR3 reads CASSLAGGNTIYF. CDR3 nucleotide sequence: TGTGCCAGCAGTTTAGCGGGAGGAAACACCATATATTTT.

This clone was recorded many times. V and J are TRBV2 and TRBJ2-4; D gene ambiguous. Trimming pared 3 bases from V and 4 bases from J, leaving 13 bases between. This CDR3 region has 15 residues. Per germline, CDR1 SNHLY and CDR2 FYNNEI. CDR3 sequence reads: CASSEQPPTKNIQYF. The CDR3 region has the DNA TGTGCCAGCAGTGAGCAACCCCCTACTAAAAACATTCAGTACTTC.

Ten or more counts support this clone. The chain recombines TRBV5-1 with TRBJ1-3; unclear D gene. Germline CDR1 is SGHRS and CDR2 is YFSETQ. V was cut by 4 bases and J by 0 bases, with 8 bases left in between. The CDR3 is 14 amino acids. CDR3 amino acids: CASSNGLSGNTIYF. The CDR3 nucleotides are TGCGCCAGCAGCAACGGGCTCTCTGGAAACACCATATATTTT.

This clone was seen at least ten times. V usage is TRBV28 and J usage is TRBJ1-1; D is ambiguous. V was trimmed by 2 bases and J by 9 bases, leaving 10 bases between them. CDR3 length equals 12 residues. Germline lookup yields CDR1 MDHEN and CDR2 SYDVKM. The CDR3 bases are TGTGCCAGCAGTTTAAAGGGAGAGCAAGCTTTCTTT. Its protein is CASSLKGEQAFF.

The sample holds many counts of this clone. The chain couples TRBV5-6 to TRBJ1-1, with 8 bases matching TRBD1. V trimming: 2 bases; J trimming: 13 bases; junction bases outside the gene matches: 7. This CDR3 region has 12 residues. Germline V gives CDR1 SGHDT, CDR2 YYEEEE. The CDR3 coding sequence is TGTGCCAGCAGCTTCAGGGGGCGTGATGGTTTCTTT. Translating it yields CASSFRGRDGFF.

The sample holds many counts of this clone. The chain is built from TRBV11-2 and TRBJ2-2, with unresolved D. V dropped 2 bases and J dropped 5 bases, with 6 bases sitting between them. This CDR3 is 13 amino acids long. Germline lookup yields CDR1 SGHAT and CDR2 FQNNGV. The CDR3, as DNA: TGTGCCAGCAGCTTAATGGGAACCGGGGAGCTGTTTTTT. This sequence encodes CASSLMGTGELFF.

Notes on this clone: At one of its ends the junction is not consistent with the germline gene, which may arise from a read error. The J gene is TRBJ2-7, the V gene TRBV6-1; D is possibly TRBD1 (5 bases). The CDR3 covers 12 residues. Per the germline V gene, CDR1 is MNHNS and CDR2 is SASEGT. In DNA, the CDR3 is TGTGCCAGCAGCTGGGGCTCCTCCGAGCAGTACTTC. It translates to CASSWGSSEQYF.

In this sample, this clone turned up many times. One base away lies a much larger clone, so this may be a sequencing read error. Other DNA sequences in the same sample also yield this CDR3. The V call is TRBV12-3 or TRBV12-4, the J call TRBJ1-1; D is uncertain. The CDR3 is 10 residues long. CDR3 sequence: CASSGVEAFF. The CDR3 coding sequence is TGTGCCAGCAGCGGGGTTGAAGCCTTCTTT.

This clone was counted between two and nine times. This chain joins TRBV3-1 and TRBJ2-3; 13 nucleotides agree with TRBD2. Germline trimming cut 4 bases from V and 2 bases from J; bases unmatched to any gene: 9. CDR1 and CDR2 (germline): LGHDT, YNNKEL (reference sequence). CDR3 length: 18 amino acids. The CDR3 reads CASSPTSGGEVVTDTQYF. CDR3 coding DNA: TGTGCCAGCAGCCCTACTAGCGGGGGGGAAGTAGTCACAGATACGCAGTATTTT.

This clone was detected ten times or more. This chain connects TRBV27 to TRBJ2-5; 12 bases align to TRBD2. The CDR3 extends over 16 amino acids. Per germline, CDR1 MNHEY and CDR2 SMNVEV (reference sequence). Unmatched junction bases numbered 6, after V lost 4 bases and J lost 3 bases. This CDR3 reads CASSSFRTSGEETQYF. Here the CDR3 DNA reads TGTGCCAGCAGTTCTTTCCGGACTAGCGGGGAAGAGACCCAGTACTTC.

Worth noting for this clone: Just one base apart from a much larger clone, this may be a read error. The J gene is TRBJ2-1, the V gene TRBV4-3, with 7 bases identical to TRBD1. This CDR3 contains 15 residues. Germline values: CDR1 LGHNA, CDR2 YSLEER. CDR3 sequence reads: CASIQGQGDINEQFF. The CDR3 coding sequence is TGCGCCAGCATCCAAGGCCAGGGGGACATCAATGAGCAGTTCTTC.

A remark on this clone: It may be a read error: a sequence one base away is much more abundant. The V and J genes are TRBV7-8 and TRBJ2-5; D is uncertain. The CDR3 sequence is 12 residues long. Trimming stripped 10 bases from V and 1 base from J, with 10 bases between. Germline V gene lookup returns CDR1 SGHVS and CDR2 FQNEAQ. The CDR3 bases are TGTGCCATCGGCAGAGTCCAAGAGACCCAGTACTTC. Translating gives CAIGRVQETQYF.

The chain is built from TRBV6-1 and TRBJ1-2, with 7 bases lining up with TRBD1. Germline V gene sequence: CDR1 MNHNS, CDR2 SASEGT. There are 14 residues in the CDR3. V lost 2 bases to trimming and J lost 5 bases; unmatched junction nucleotides: 5. In DNA, the CDR3 is TGTGCCAGCAGTGAATACGCAGGGGGGTATGGCTACACCTTC. The encoded protein is CASSEYAGGYGYTF.

The sample holds many counts of this clone. The chain has TRBV5-1 and TRBJ2-1, with 7 bases matching TRBD2. V shed 0 bases, J shed 4 bases, and the junction held 7 bases outside the gene matches. The CDR3 is 16 residues long. Germline V lookup: CDR1 SGHRS, CDR2 YFSETQ. The CDR3 loop reads CASSLDSSGVYNEQFF. CDR3 DNA: TGCGCCAGCAGCTTGGATTCTAGCGGAGTTTACAATGAGCAGTTCTTC.

The table lists this clone with many counts. The gene calls are TRBV3-1 and TRBJ1-6; D is unresolved. V lost 1 base, J lost 8 bases, and 6 bases lay in between. The CDR3 is made up of 13 amino acids. CDR1 and CDR2 from the germline V gene are LGHDT and YNNKEL (reference sequence). CDR3 region: CASSQVDYSPLHF. CDR3 in DNA: TGTGCCAGCAGCCAAGTGGATTATTCACCCCTCCACTTT.

Ten or more counts support this clone. The genes are TRBV9 and TRBJ2-5; the D gene is possibly TRBD2 (5 bases). V lost 0 bases to trimming and J lost 2 bases, with 8 bases between them. Germline CDR1 and CDR2: SGDLS and YYNGEE. This CDR3 has 14 residues. The DNA of the CDR3 is TGTGCCAGCAGCGTAGATGGGAGACAAGAGACCCAGTACTTC. It yields the protein CASSVDGRQETQYF.

This chain links TRBV3-1 with TRBJ1-4, with 7 bases matching TRBD1. CDR1 and CDR2 (germline): LGHDT, YNNKEL (reference sequence). This CDR3 has 15 residues. J gave up 8 bases and V 4 bases, and 10 bases lay outside the gene matches. The CDR3 nucleotides are TGTGCCAGCAGCCCCAGGGGGGACAGCCTAGAAAAACTGTTTTTT. It codes for CASSPRGDSLEKLFF.

In its sample, this clone was seen many times. The gene calls are TRBV14 and TRBJ2-7; D is possibly TRBD1 or TRBD2 (6 bases each). This CDR3 is built from 16 residues. The ends were cut back, 1 base at V and 4 bases at J, with 17 bases in the middle. Germline CDR1 SGHDN, CDR2 FVKESK. The CDR3 is CASSQGRAGGSYEQYF. CDR3 sequence (DNA): TGTGCCAGCAGCCAAGGAAGGGCCGGGGGCAGTTACGAGCAGTACTTC.

This clone was observed many times. The chain uses TRBV20-1 and TRBJ1-2; D is undetermined. The germline gives CDR1 DFQATT, CDR2 SNEGSKA (reference sequence). Trimming cost V 4 bases and J 1 base, with 4 bases left between them. CDR3 size: 11 residues. The DNA for the CDR3 is TGCAGTGCTACCGATAACTATGGCTACACCTTC. This translates into CSATDNYGYTF.

This clone has at least ten counts. The V call is TRBV4-3, the J call TRBJ2-2; D may be TRBD2 (6 bases). Per germline, CDR1 LGHNA and CDR2 YSLEER. The V gene lost 7 bases and the J gene lost 1 base, with 10 bases spanning the gap. This CDR3 contains 14 residues. The CDR3: CASKEGLNTGELFF. CDR3 in DNA: TGCGCCAGCAAGGAGGGCTTGAACACCGGGGAGCTGTTTTTT.